This T cell receptor (beta chain) appears in the sequencing data of a study of cytomegalovirus exposure and HLA in healthy donors. General study findings and limits: Specificity for CMV antigens was confirmed in vitro for a few of the CMV-associated chains.

Vbeta (60) and Jbeta (13) primers were used in the PCR. Repertoires were generated with immunoSEQ multiplex PCR, while TCRdb's copy carries only in-frame clones and drops some. The sample lists roughly 150,000 clones, about two thirds occurring once. V was clipped by 1 base and J by 3 bases, with 18 bases between them. The CDR3 totals 17 residues. Germline V CDR1 and CDR2: SGDLS, YYNGEE. As concerns this clone: As yet, its antigen is unknown.

The chain is built from TRBV9 and TRBJ2-3; a weak D match, TRBD2 (5 bases). The sequenced material came from PBMCs. The clonotype originates from a man aged 30 to 39 in good health and CMV-seropositive. The CDR3 sequence: CASSVTSDLRLTDTQYF. CDR3 coding DNA: TGTGCCAGCAGCGTAACCTCGGACTTACGATTGACAGATACGCAGTATTTT.